This is a list of T cell receptor beta chains from one sample in a study of blood T cell repertoires in COVID-19. Method: immunoSEQ multiplex PCR; TCRdb's copy keeps in-frame clones and lacks some. Of some 350,000 clones listed, more than 75% are singletons. The source material was PBMCs or T cells enriched from blood (not recorded which). The receptors come from a young woman who had recovered from COVID-19. Both conserved end residues are part of each CDR3. Fields, in order: J gene, clone size, D gene, V gene, CDR3 DNA, CDR3 protein. The D gene is left open where the match is weak. Clone size, where shown, is once, few, many, or a class for clones that have expanded.

TRBJ1-2,-,-,TRBV19,TGTGCCAGTAGTAATTCAGGGGTCAACTATGGCTACACCTTC,CASSNSGVNYGYTF
TRBJ1-1,-,-,TRBV28,TGTGCCAGCAGGTTAAATCTGGGGCCCATGAACACTGAAGCTTTCTTT,CASRLNLGPMNTEAFF
TRBJ2-7,-,-,TRBV4-2,TGTGCCAGCAGCCAAGATGATAGGTGGAGCGAGCAGTACTTC,CASSQDDRWSEQYF
TRBJ2-3,-,-,TRBV4-1,TGCGCCAGCAGCCAAGATTCCCCTGGCACAGATACGCAGTATTTT,CASSQDSPGTDTQYF
TRBJ1-1,-,TRBD1,TRBV5-1,TGCGCCAGCAGCCGGAACACAGGGGGTGAAGCTTTCTTT,CASSRNTGGEAFF
TRBJ1-5,-,TRBD1,TRBV2,TGTGCCAGCAGTGACGGACAGGGCAATCAGCCCCAGCATTTT,CASSDGQGNQPQHF
TRBJ1-1,-,TRBD1,TRBV7-9,TGTGCCAGCAGCTCGACGTGGACAGGGTGGGAAACTGAAGCTTTCTTT,CASSSTWTGWETEAFF
TRBJ1-3,-,-,TRBV7-2,TGTGCCAGCAGCCCACTCCACAGGATGAGCTCTGGAAACACCATATATTTT,CASSPLHRMSSGNTIYF
TRBJ1-5,-,-,TRBV30,TGTGCCTGGAGTGTAGGCGGGTACGGCAATCAGCCCCAGCATTTT,CAWSVGGYGNQPQHF
TRBJ1-3,-,-,TRBV2,TGTGCCAGCCTTTCGGACAGCTCTGGAAACACCATATATTTT,CASLSDSSGNTIYF
TRBJ1-1,-,TRBD1,TRBV7-6,TGTGCCAGCAGCTTAGCCGGGGCAGGGGGCACTGAAGCTTTCTTT,CASSLAGAGGTEAFF
TRBJ2-1,-,TRBD2,TRBV3-1/TRBV3-2,TGTGCCAGCTACGGGGGGACTGACAATGAGCAGTTCTTC,CASYGGTDNEQFF
TRBJ1-4,-,TRBD1,TRBV10-1,TGCGCCAGCGGAAAGGACAGGGGTGAAAAACTGTTTTTT,CASGKDRGEKLFF
TRBJ2-5,-,-,TRBV10-3,TGTGCCATCAGTGAGTCGAACAGGGTAGGGGAGACCCAGTACTTC,CAISESNRVGETQYF
TRBJ1-4,-,TRBD1,TRBV7-9,TGTGCCAGCAGCTCGGGGACAGGGGATGAAAAACTGTTTTTT,CASSSGTGDEKLFF
TRBJ2-7,-,-,TRBV27,TGTGCCAGCAGTTTAGCGACACTGAGCTCCTACGAGCAGTACTTC,CASSLATLSSYEQYF
TRBJ2-2,-,TRBD1,TRBV5-6,TGTGCCAGCAGCTATCCGACAGGGGCAGGGGCCACCGGGGAGCTGTTTTTT,CASSYPTGAGATGELFF
TRBJ1-3,-,-,TRBV2,TGTGCCAGCAGGGAGGGGCCCGGAAACACCATATATTTT,CASREGPGNTIYF
TRBJ1-2,-,-,TRBV9,TGTGCCAGCAGCCCCTCCAGGGGAATACCCTATGGCTACACCTTC,CASSPSRGIPYGYTF
TRBJ1-6,-,TRBD1,TRBV4-1,TGCGCCAGCAGCCCCGAACAGGGGTTCTATAATTCACCCCTCCACTTT,CASSPEQGFYNSPLHF
TRBJ1-4,-,-,TRBV7-6,TGTGCCAGCAGCTCGGATCAGGGGCCCGCAGGGGCAAAACTGTTTTTT,CASSSDQGPAGAKLFF
TRBJ1-3,-,-,TRBV5-6,TGTGCCAGCACTTACATACACGGCCCCGAGGGCGACACCATATATTTT,CASTYIHGPEGDTIYF
TRBJ1-4,-,TRBD1,TRBV7-2,TGTGCCAGCAGTATTCGGACAGGGGATGAAAAACTGTTTTTT,CASSIRTGDEKLFF
TRBJ2-1,once,-,TRBV6-5,TGTGCCAGCGAAACTAGCTCCTACAATGAGCAGTTCTTC,CASETSSYNEQFF
TRBJ2-1,-,TRBD1,TRBV7-9,TGTGCCAGCAGCTTATCACGCCAGGGGGCCCCTGGCTCCTACAATGAGCAGTTCTTC,CASSLSRQGAPGSYNEQFF
TRBJ2-3,-,-,TRBV9,TGTGCCAGCAGCGCAATAATAACAGGGCGCGATACGCAGTATTTT,CASSAIITGRDTQYF
TRBJ2-7,-,-,TRBV18,TGTGCCAGCTCACCACTTTCTCTAACTAGCAGAGCAACCTACGAGCAGTACTTC,CASSPLSLTSRATYEQYF
TRBJ2-7,-,TRBD1,TRBV27,TGTGCCAGCAGCCCGGGACAGGGAGCCATCACATACGAGCAGTACTTC,CASSPGQGAITYEQYF
TRBJ2-5,-,TRBD2,TRBV7-2,TGTGCCAGCAGCCGCCACCCGGGACTAGCGGGGGGAGGCGGGACCCAGTACTTC,CASSRHPGLAGGGGTQYF
TRBJ2-7,-,TRBD1,TRBV19,TGTGCCAGTAAGGACAGGGGTTCCTACGAGCAGTACTTC,CASKDRGSYEQYF
TRBJ2-7,-,-,TRBV30,TGTGCCTGGAGTCCACCGAACAGGGACGAGCAGTACTTC,CAWSPPNRDEQYF
TRBJ2-6,-,-,TRBV27,TGTGCCAGCAGTCCATCCTCTGGGGCCAACGTCCTGACTTTC,CASSPSSGANVLTF
TRBJ1-2,-,TRBD1,TRBV19,TGTGCCAGTAGTTACCGGGACAGGGGCTATGGCTACACCTTC,CASSYRDRGYGYTF
TRBJ1-6,-,-,TRBV28,TGTGCCAGCAGTCAGGGTTCCTATAATTCACCCCTCCACTTT,CASSQGSYNSPLHF
TRBJ1-3,-,TRBD1,TRBV12-5,TGTGCTAGTGGTTTGCGACTGGGACAGAGCTCTGGAAACACCATATATTTT,CASGLRLGQSSGNTIYF
TRBJ1-6,-,-,TRBV6-5,TGTGCCAGCAGACACAGGGCTCCAAATTCACCCCTCCACTTT,CASRHRAPNSPLHF
TRBJ2-1,-,-,TRBV18,TGTGCCAGCTCACCCCCAAGGGGGAAGAAGGACGATGAGCAGTTCTTC,CASSPPRGKKDDEQFF
TRBJ1-1,-,TRBD1,TRBV9,TGTGCCAGCAGCGTAGTGGGGACAGGGACTAACACTGAAGCTTTCTTT,CASSVVGTGTNTEAFF
TRBJ1-1,-,TRBD1,TRBV10-3,TGTGCCATCAGGGTACAGGGGTCTAGTACTGAAGCTTTCTTT,CAIRVQGSSTEAFF
TRBJ1-3,-,-,TRBV7-9,TGTGCCAGCAGCTTGCGCGGGGGAGGCAGTGGAAACACCATATATTTT,CASSLRGGGSGNTIYF
TRBJ1-5,-,-,TRBV12-5,TGTGCTAGTGGTTTGGGGCAGGGGAGCCAGCCCCAGCATTTT,CASGLGQGSQPQHF
TRBJ1-4,-,TRBD1,TRBV2,TGTGCCAGCAGTTTGGACAGGATTAATGAAAAACTGTTTTTT,CASSLDRINEKLFF
TRBJ1-2,-,-,TRBV5-4,TGTGCCAGCAGCTTGGACAGTAACTATGGCTACACCTTC,CASSLDSNYGYTF